This T cell receptor beta chain derives from a study of CD8 T cells in ankylosing spondylitis (dated by TCRdb to 2015 to 2018). As for the study more broadly: The study set out to find disease-linked TCR variants by profiling T cell receptor beta repertoires in ankylosing spondylitis patients and healthy donors. The full study cohort was made up of 25 to 30 ankylosing spondylitis patients and 108 healthy donors. Peripheral blood samples were taken, and synovial fluid was additionally collected from ankylosing spondylitis patients. What the research found in general, with its limitations: The disease-linked clones had a CD8+ phenotype and were found at relatively low frequencies in peripheral blood. Significant enrichment of the disease-linked clones was reported in matched synovial fluid samples from ankylosing spondylitis patients. Some TCR beta motif variants had previously been reported in synovial fluid and blood of reactive arthritis patients, which suggested common disease-initiation mechanisms. A TCR beta motif of eight highly homologous amino acid variants appeared characteristic of blood from ankylosing spondylitis patients.

As for this clonotype: Its antigen specificity is not known. It has no much larger one-base neighbor in the sample; base qualities were not kept.

For CDR1 and CDR2, the germline V gene lists MNHEY and SVGEGT. Including cysteine and phenylalanine, the CDR3 has 12 amino acids. Only the CDR3 part of the read is kept: 36 bases, read in frame from the first base. Trimmed from V: 10 bases; trimmed from J: 12 bases; junction bases lacking a gene match: 12. Sequencer: Illumina HiSeq 2500. TCR beta libraries were prepared by quantitative 5'-RACE with molecular barcodes. In the authors' own workflow: To identify disease-linked TCR variants, a new computational method was used, one built on a probabilistic model of VDJ rearrangement. The public reads were reanalyzed by TCRdb: fastp trimming at Q25, MiXCR alignment, in-frame beta chains only. Entries that share a CDR3 protein sequence are merged under the most common genes and DNA. TCRdb's processing, not the authors' own work, is the source of the V and J calls. Within this sample are 150,000 to 200,000 distinct CDR3 sequences, with around 9.6% of them counted one time only. The top ten constitute over 13% of the sample.

This receptor was obtained from a female donor with ankylosing spondylitis or in good health (not recorded which). This sequence uses TRBV6-2 or TRBV6-3 and TRBJ2-1; TRBD2 lines up with 7 middle nucleotides. Material: blood, either unsorted or a sorted T cell fraction (not recorded which). The CDR3 amino acid sequence is: CAIDGMGGLQFF. The nucleotides read TGTGCCATCGACGGAATGGGAGGGCTGCAGTTCTTC.